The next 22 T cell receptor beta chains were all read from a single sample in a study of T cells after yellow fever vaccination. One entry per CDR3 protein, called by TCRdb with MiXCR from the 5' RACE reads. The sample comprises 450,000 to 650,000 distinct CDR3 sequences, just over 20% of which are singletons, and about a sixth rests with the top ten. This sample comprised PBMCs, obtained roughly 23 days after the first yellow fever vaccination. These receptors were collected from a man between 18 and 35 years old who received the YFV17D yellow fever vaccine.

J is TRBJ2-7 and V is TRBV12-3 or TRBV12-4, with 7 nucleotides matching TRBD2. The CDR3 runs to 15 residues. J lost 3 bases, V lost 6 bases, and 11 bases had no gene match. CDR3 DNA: TGTGCCAGCAGCCCTGGGAGGGGACTATTCTACGAGCAGTACTTC. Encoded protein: CASSPGRGLFYEQYF.

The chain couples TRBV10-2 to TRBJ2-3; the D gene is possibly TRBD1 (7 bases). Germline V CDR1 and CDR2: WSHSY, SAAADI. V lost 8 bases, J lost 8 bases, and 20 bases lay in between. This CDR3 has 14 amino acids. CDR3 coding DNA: TGCGCCAGCGGGGGGACAGACGTCCCAGCTACGCAGTATTTT. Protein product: CASGGTDVPATQYF.

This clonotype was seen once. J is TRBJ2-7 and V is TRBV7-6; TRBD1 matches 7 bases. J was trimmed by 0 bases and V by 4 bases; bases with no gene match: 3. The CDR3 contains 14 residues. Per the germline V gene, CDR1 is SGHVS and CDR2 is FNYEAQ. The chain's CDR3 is CASSSGTASYEQYF. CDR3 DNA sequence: TGTGCCAGCAGCTCGGGGACAGCCTCCTACGAGCAGTACTTC. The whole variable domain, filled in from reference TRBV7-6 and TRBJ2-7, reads GAGVSQSPRYKVTKRGQDVALRCDPISGHVSLYWYRQALGQGPEFLTYFNYEAQQDKSGLPNDRFSAERPEGSISTLTIQRTEQRDSAMYRCASSSGTASYEQYFGPGTRLTVT.

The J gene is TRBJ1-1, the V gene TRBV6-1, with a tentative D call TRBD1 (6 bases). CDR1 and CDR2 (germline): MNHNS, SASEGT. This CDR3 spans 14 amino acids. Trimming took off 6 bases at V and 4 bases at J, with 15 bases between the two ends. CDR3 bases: TGTGCCAGCAGGCGACAGGCGTCGGGCACTGAAGCTTTCTTT. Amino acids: CASRRQASGTEAFF.

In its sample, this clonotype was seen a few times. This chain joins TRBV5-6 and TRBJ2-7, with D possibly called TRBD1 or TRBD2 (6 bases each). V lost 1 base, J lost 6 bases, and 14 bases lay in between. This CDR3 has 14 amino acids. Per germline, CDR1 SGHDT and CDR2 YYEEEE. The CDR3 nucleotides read TGTGCCAGCAGCTTGCGGGCAGGGGAGGCCGAGCAGTACTTC. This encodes CASSLRAGEAEQYF.

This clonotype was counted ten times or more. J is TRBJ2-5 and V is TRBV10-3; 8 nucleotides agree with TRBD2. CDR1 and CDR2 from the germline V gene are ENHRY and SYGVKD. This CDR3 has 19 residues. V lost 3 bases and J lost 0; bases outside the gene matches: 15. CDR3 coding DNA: TGTGCCATCAGTGATTCCCCACCGGGGGGGCGAACCTACCAAGAGACCCAGTACTTC. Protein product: CAISDSPPGGRTYQETQYF.

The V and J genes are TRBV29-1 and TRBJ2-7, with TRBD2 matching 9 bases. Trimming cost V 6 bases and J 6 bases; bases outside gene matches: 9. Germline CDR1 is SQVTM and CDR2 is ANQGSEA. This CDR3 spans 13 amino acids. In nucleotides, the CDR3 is TGCAGCGTCAAGATTAGCGGGGGCCGCGAGCAGTACGTC. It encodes CSVKISGGREQYV.

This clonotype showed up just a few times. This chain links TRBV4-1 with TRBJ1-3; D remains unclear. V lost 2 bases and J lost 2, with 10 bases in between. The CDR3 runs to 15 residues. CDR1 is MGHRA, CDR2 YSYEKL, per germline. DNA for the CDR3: TGCGCCAGCAGCCAACATACAGTAACTGGAAACACCATATATTTT. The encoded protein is CASSQHTVTGNTIYF.

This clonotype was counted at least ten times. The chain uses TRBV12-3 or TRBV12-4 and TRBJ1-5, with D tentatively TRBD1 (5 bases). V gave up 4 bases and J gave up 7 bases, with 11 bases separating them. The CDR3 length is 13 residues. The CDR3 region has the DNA TGTGCCAGCAGTTCCCAGGGTGACCAGCCCCAGCATTTT. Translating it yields CASSSQGDQPQHF.

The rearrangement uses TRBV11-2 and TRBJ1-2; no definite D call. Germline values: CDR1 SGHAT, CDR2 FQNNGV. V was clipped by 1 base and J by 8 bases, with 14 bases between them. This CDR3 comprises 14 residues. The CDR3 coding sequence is TGTGCCAGCAGCTTAGGGGCGGGGAGTATCGGCTACACCTTC. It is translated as CASSLGAGSIGYTF. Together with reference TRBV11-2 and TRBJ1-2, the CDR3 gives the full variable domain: EAGVAQSPRYKIIEKRQSVAFWCNPISGHATLYWYQQILGQGPKLLIQFQNNGVVDDSQLPKDRFSAERLKGVDSTLKIQPAKLEDSAVYLCASSLGAGSIGYTFGSGTRLTVV.

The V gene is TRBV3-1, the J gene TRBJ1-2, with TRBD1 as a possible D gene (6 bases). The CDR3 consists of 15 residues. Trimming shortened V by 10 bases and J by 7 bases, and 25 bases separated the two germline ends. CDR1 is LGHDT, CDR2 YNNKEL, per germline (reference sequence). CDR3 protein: CATCLQGGGSFGYTF. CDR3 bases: TGTGCCACCTGCCTACAGGGTGGTGGTTCTTTTGGCTACACCTTC.

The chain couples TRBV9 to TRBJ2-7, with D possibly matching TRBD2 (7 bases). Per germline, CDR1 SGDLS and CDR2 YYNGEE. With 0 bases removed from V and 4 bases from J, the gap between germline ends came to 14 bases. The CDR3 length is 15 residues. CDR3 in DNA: TGTGCCAGCAGCGTAGGGTCGGGGGGCCTGTACGAGCAGTACTTC. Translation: CASSVGSGGLYEQYF.

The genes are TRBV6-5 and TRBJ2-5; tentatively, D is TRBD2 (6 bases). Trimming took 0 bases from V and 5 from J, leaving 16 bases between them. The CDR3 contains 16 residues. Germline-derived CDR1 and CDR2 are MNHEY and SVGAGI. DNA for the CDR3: TGTGCCAGCAGTTACTCGCGGGGCGGCCTTGAGGAGACCCAGTACTTC. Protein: CASSYSRGGLEETQYF.

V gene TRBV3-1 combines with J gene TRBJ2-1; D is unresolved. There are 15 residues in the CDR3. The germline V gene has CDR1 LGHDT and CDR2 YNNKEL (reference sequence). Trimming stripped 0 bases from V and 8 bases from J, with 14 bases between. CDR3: CASSQDRTANDEQFF. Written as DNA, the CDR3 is TGTGCCAGCAGCCAAGATCGTACAGCCAACGATGAGCAGTTCTTC.

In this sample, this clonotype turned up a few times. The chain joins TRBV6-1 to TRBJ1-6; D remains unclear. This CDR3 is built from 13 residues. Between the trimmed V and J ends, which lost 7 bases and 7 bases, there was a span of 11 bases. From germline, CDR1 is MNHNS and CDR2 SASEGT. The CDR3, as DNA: TGTGCCAGCACATGGAGGGCGAATTCACCCCTCCACTTT. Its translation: CASTWRANSPLHF.

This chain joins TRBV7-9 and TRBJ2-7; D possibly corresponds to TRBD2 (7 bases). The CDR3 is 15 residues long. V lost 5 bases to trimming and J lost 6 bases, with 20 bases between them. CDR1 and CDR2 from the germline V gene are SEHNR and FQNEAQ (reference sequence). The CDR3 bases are TGTGCCAGCAGCATATCGGGGGGCTCAGAAGGCGAGCAGTACTTC. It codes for CASSISGGSEGEQYF.

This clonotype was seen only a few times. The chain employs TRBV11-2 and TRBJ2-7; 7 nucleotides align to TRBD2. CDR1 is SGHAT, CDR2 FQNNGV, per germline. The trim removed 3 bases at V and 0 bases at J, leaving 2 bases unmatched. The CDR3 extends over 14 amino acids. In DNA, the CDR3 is TGTGCCAGCAGCTTCGGGGGGTACTCCTACGAGCAGTACTTC. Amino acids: CASSFGGYSYEQYF.

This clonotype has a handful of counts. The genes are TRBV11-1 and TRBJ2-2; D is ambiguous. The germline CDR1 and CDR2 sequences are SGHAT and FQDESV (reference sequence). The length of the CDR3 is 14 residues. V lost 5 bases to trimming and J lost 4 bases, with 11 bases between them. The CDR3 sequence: CASSPRIVTGELFF. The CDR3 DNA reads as TGTGCCAGCAGCCCCCGGATAGTCACCGGGGAGCTGTTTTTT.

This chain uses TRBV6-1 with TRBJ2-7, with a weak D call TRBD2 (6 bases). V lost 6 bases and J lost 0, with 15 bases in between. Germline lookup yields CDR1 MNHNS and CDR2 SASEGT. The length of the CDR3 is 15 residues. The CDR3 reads CASRTGTGSSYEQYV. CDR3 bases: TGTGCCAGCAGAACCGGGACTGGGAGCTCCTACGAGCAGTACGTC.

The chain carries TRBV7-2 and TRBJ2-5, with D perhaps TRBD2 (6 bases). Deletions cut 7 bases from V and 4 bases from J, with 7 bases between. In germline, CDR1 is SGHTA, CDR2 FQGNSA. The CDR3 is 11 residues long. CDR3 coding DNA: TGTGCCAGCATGGGGGGAGAGACCCAGTACTTC. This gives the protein CASMGGETQYF.

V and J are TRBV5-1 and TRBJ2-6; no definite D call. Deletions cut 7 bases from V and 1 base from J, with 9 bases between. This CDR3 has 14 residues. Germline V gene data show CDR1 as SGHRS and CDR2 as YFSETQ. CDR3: CASLAVSGANVLTF. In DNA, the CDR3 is TGCGCCAGCTTGGCAGTATCTGGGGCCAACGTCCTGACTTTC.

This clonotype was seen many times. The CDR3 DNA reads TGTGCCAGCACCCGAGACAGCCCAAACTATGGCTACACCTTC. Translation gives CASTRDSPNYGYTF. This rearrangement joins TRBV7-9 to TRBJ1-2; tentative D call: TRBD1 (5 bases). This CDR3 comprises 14 residues. Germline V gene data show CDR1 as SEHNR and CDR2 as FQNEAQ (reference sequence). The V end lost 7 bases, the J end lost 2 bases, and 14 bases lay between the germline ends.